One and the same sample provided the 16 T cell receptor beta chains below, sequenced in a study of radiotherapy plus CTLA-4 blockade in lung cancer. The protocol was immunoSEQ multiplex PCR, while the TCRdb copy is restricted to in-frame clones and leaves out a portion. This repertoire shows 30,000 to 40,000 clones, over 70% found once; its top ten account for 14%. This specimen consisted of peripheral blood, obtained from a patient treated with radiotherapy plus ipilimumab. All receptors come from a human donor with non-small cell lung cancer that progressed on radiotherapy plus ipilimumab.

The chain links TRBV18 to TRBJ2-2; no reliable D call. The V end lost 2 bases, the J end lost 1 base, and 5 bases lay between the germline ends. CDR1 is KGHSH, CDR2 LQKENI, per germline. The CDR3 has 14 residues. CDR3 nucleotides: TGTGCCAGCTCACCAATCAGGAACACCGGGGAGCTGTTTTTT. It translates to CASSPIRNTGELFF.

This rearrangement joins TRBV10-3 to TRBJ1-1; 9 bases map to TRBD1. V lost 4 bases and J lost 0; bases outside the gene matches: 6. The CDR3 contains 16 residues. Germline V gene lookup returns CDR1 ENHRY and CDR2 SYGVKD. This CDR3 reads CAISGQGQGMNTEAFF. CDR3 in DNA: TGTGCCATCAGTGGGCAGGGACAGGGAATGAACACTGAAGCTTTCTTT.

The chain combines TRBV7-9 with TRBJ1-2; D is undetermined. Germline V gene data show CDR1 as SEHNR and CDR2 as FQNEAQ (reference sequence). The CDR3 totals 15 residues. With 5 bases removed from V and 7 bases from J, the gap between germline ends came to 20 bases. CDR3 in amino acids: CASSGGPPGWGGYTF. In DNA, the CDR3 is TGTGCCAGCAGCGGAGGACCTCCGGGGTGGGGTGGCTACACCTTC.

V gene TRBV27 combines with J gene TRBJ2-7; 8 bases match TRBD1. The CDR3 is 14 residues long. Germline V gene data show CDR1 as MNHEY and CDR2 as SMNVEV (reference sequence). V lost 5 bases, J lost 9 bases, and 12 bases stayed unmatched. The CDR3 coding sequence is TGTGCCAGCAGTAAGACAGGGGCCGCGTCTGGGCAGTACTTC. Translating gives CASSKTGAASGQYF.

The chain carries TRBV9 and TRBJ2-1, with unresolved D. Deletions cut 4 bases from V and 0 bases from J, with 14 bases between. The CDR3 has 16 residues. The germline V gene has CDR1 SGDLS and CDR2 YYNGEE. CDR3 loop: CASSQAGSYSYNEQFF. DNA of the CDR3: TGTGCCAGCAGCCAAGCCGGGTCCTACTCCTACAATGAGCAGTTCTTC.

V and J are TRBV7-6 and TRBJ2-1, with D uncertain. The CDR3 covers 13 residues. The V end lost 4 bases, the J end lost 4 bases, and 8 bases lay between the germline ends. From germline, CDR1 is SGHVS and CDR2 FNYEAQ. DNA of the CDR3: TGTGCCAGCAGCTCCCTTGTTTACAATGAGCAGTTCTTC. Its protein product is CASSSLVYNEQFF.

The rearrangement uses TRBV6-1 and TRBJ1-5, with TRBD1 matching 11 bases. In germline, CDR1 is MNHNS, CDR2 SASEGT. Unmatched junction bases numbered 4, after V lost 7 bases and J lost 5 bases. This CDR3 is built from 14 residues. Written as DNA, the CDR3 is TGTGCCAGCAAGGGACAGGGGGAACATCAGCCCCAGCATTTT. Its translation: CASKGQGEHQPQHF.

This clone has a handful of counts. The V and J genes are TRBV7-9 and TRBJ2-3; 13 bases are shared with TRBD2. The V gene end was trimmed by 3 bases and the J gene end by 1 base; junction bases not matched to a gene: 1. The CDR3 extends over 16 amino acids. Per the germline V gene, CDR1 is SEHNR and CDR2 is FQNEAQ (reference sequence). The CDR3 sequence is CASSLGLAGRTDTQYF. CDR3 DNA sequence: TGTGCCAGCAGCTTGGGACTAGCGGGACGCACAGATACGCAGTATTTT.

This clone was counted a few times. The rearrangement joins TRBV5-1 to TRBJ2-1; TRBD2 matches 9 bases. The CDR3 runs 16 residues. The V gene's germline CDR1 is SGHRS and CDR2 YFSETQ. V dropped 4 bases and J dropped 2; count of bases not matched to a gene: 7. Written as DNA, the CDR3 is TGCGCCAGCAGCCCCGACCCTAGCGGGACCTACAATGAGCAGTTCTTC. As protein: CASSPDPSGTYNEQFF.

The CDR3 region has the DNA TGTGCCAGCTCGAGAGATCAAACCTCCTACGAGCAGTACTTC. Encoded protein: CASSRDQTSYEQYF. The chain couples TRBV18 to TRBJ2-7, with no clear D. CDR1 is KGHSH and CDR2 is LQKENI in the germline V gene. Deletions cut 6 bases from V and 0 bases from J, with 12 bases between. CDR3 size: 14 residues. The entire variable domain, with the rest obtained from reference TRBV18 and TRBJ2-7, is as follows: NAGVMQNPRHLVRRRGQEARLRCSPMKGHSHVYWYRQLPEEGLKFMVYLQKENIIDESGMPKERFSAEFPKEGPSILRIQQVVRGDSAAYFCASSRDQTSYEQYFGPGTRLTVT.

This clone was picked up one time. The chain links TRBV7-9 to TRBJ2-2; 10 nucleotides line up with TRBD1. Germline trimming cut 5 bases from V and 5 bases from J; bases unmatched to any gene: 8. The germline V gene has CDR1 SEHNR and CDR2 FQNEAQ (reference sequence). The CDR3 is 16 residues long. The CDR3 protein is CASSPLRDRGTGELFF. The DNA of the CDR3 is TGTGCCAGCAGCCCCCTGCGGGACAGGGGTACCGGGGAGCTGTTTTTT.

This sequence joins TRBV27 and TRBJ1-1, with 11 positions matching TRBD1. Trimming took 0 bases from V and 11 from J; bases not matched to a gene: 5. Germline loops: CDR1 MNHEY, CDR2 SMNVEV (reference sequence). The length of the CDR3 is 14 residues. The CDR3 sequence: CASSLSDRGQEAFF. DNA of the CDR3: TGTGCCAGCAGTTTATCGGACAGGGGGCAAGAGGCTTTCTTT.

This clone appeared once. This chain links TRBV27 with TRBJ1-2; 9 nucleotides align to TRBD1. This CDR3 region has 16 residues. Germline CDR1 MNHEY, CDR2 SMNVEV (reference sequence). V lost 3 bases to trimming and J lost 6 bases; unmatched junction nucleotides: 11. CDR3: CASSFLRGTGSHGYTF. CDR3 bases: TGTGCCAGCAGTTTTCTTCGCGGGACAGGGTCCCATGGCTACACCTTC.

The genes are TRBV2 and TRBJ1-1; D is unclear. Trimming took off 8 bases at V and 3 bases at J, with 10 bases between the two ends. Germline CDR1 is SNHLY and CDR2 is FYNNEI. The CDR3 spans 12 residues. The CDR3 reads CASFPGYTEAFF. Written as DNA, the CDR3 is TGTGCCAGCTTTCCTGGGTACACTGAAGCTTTCTTT.

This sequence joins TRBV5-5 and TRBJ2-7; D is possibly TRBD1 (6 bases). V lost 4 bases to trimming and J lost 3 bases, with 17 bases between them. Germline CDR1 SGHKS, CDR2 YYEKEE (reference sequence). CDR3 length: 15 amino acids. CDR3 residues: CASSLKSGTNYEQYF. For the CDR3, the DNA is TGTGCCAGCAGCCTGAAATCCGGGACAAACTACGAGCAGTACTTC.

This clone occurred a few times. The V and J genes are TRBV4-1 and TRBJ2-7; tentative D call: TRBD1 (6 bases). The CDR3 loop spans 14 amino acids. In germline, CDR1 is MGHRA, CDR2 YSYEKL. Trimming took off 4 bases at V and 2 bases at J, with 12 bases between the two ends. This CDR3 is CASSRWDTAYEQYF. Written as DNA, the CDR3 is TGCGCCAGCAGCCGATGGGACACCGCCTACGAGCAGTACTTC.